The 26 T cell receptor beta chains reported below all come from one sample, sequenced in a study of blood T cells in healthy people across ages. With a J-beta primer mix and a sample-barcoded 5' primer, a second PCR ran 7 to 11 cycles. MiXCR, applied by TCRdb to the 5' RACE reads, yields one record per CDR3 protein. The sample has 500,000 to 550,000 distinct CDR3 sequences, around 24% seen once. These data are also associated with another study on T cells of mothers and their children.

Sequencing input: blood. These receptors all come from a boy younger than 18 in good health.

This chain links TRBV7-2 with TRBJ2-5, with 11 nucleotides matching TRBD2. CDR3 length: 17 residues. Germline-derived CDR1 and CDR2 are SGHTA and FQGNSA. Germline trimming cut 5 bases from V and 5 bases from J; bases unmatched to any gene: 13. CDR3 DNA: TGTGCCAGCAGCACAGGCCCGGGACTAGCGGTGGAGGAGACCCAGTACTTC. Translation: CASSTGPGLAVEETQYF.

CDR3 in amino acids: CASSLASGRGNDQETQYF. DNA for the CDR3: TGTGCCAGCAGCTTAGCCAGCGGGAGGGGTAATGACCAAGAGACCCAGTACTTC. The chain employs TRBV7-8 and TRBJ2-5, with 10 positions matching TRBD2. Germline V lookup: CDR1 SGHVS, CDR2 FQNEAQ. This CDR3 contains 18 residues. V was clipped by 0 bases and J by 0 bases; unmatched bases: 7.

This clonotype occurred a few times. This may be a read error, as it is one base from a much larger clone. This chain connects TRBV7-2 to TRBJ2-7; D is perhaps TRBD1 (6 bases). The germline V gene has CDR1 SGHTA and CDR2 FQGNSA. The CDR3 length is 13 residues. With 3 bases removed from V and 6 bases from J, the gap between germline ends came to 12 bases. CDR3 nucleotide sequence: TGTGCCAGCAGCTTTCCGGGACACTGCGAGCAGTACTTC. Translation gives CASSFPGHCEQYF.

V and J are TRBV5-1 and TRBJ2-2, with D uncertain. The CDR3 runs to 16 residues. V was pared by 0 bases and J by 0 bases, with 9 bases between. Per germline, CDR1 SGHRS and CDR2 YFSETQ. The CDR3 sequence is CASSLGEDPNTGELFF. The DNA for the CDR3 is TGCGCCAGCAGCTTGGGAGAGGACCCGAACACCGGGGAGCTGTTTTTT.

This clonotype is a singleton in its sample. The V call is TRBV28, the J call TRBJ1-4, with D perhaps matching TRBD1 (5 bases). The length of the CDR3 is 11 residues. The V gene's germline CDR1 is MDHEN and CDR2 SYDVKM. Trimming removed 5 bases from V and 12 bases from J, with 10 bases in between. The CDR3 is CASSPGRQLFF. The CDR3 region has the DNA TGTGCCAGCAGTCCGGGACGGCAACTGTTTTTT. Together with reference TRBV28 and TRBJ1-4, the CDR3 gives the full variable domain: DVKVTQSSRYLVKRTGEKVFLECVQDMDHENMFWYRQDPGLGLRLIYFSYDVKMKEKGDIPEGYSVSREKKERFSLILESASTNQTSMYLCASSPGRQLFFGSGTQLSVL.

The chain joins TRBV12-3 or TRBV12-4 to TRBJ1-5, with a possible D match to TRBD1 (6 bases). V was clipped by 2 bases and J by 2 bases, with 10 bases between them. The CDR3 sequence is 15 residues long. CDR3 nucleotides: TGTGCCAGCAGTTTATCCGGGGGCGGCAATCAGCCCCAGCATTTT. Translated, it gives CASSLSGGGNQPQHF.

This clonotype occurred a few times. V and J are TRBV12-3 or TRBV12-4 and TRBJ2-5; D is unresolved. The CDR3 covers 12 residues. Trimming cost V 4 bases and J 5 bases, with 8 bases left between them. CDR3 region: CASSSPLETQYF. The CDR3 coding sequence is TGTGCCAGCAGTTCCCCTCTTGAGACCCAGTACTTC.

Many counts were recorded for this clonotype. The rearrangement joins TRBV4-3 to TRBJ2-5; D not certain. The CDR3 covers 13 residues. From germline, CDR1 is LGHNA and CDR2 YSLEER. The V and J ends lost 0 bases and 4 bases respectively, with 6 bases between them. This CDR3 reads CASSQDPRETQYF. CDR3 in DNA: TGCGCCAGCAGCCAAGACCCCCGAGAGACCCAGTACTTC.

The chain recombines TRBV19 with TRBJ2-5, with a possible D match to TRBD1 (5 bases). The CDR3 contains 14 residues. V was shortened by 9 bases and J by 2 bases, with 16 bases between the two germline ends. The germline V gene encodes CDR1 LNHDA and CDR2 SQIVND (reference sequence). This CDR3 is CASKETVRQETQYF. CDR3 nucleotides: TGTGCCAGCAAAGAGACAGTTAGACAAGAGACCCAGTACTTC.

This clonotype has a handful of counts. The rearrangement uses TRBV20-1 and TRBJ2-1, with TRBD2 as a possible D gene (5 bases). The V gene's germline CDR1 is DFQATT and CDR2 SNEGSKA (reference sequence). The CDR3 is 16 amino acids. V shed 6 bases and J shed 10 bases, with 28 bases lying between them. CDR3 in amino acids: CSAPMMAGWAFMEQFF. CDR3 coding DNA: TGCAGTGCCCCGATGATGGCGGGTTGGGCGTTCATGGAGCAGTTCTTC.

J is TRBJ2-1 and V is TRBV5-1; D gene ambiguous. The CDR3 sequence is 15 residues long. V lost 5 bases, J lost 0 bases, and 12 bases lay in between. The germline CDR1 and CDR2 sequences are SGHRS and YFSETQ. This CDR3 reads CASSQYAASYNEQFF. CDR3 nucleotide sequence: TGCGCCAGCAGTCAATATGCGGCCTCCTACAATGAGCAGTTCTTC.

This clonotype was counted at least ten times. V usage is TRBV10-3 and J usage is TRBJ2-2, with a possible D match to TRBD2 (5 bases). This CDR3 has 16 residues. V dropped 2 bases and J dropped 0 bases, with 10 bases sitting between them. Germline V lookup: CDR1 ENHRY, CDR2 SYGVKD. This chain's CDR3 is CAISEEGSANTGELFF. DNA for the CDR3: TGTGCCATCAGTGAGGAGGGTTCTGCGAACACCGGGGAGCTGTTTTTT.

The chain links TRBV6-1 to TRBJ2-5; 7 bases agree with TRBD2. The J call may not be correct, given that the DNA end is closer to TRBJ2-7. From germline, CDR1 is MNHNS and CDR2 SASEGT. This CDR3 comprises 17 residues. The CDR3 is CASSDRSSGVSSYEQYF. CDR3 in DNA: TGTGCCAGCAGTGACCGATCTAGCGGTGTCTCCTCCTACGAGCAGTACTTC.

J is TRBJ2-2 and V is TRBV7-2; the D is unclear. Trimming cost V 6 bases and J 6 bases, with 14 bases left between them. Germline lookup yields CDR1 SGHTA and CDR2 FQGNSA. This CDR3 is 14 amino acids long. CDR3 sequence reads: CASREPGGAGELFF. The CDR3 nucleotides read TGTGCCAGCAGGGAGCCGGGTGGGGCCGGGGAGCTGTTTTTT.

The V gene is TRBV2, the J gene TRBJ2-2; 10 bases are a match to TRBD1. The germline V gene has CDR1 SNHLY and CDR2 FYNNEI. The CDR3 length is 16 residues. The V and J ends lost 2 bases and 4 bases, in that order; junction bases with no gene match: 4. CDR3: CASSELGDRGTGELFF. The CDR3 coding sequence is TGTGCCAGCAGTGAATTGGGGGACAGGGGCACCGGGGAGCTGTTTTTT.

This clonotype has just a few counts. For the CDR3, the DNA is TGTGCCAGCAGCGGACAGCGGGGGGCGGGCAATGAGCAGTTCTTC. Its protein is CASSGQRGAGNEQFF. V is TRBV7-2 and J is TRBJ2-5; 9 bases agree with TRBD2. The J call may be faulty, since TRBJ2-1 better matches the DNA end. The CDR3 runs 15 residues. From germline, CDR1 is SGHTA and CDR2 FQGNSA.

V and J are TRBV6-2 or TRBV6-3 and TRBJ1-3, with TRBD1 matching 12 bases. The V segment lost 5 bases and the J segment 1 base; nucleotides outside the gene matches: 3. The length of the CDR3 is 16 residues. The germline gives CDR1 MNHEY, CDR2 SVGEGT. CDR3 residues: CASSAGQGASGNTIYF. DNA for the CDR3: TGTGCCAGCAGTGCGGGACAGGGGGCTTCTGGAAACACCATATATTTT.

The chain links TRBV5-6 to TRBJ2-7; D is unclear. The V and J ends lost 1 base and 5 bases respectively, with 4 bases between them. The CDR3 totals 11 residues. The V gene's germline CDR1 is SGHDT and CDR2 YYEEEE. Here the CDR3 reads CASSLSDEQYF. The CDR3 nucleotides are TGTGCCAGCAGCTTGTCGGACGAGCAGTACTTC.

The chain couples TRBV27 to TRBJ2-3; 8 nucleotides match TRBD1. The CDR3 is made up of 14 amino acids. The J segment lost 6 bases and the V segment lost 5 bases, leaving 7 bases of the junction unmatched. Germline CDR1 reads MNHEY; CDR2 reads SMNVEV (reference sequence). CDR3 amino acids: CASSPWDRTDTQYF. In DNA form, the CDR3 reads TGTGCCAGCAGTCCATGGGACAGGACCGATACGCAGTATTTT.

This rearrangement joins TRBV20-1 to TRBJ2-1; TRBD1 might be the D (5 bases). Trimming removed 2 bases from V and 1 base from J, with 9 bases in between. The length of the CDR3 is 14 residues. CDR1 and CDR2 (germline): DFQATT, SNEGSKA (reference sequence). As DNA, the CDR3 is TGCAGTGCTAGACAGGGTTCGTCCTACAATGAGCAGTTCTTC. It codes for CSARQGSSYNEQFF.

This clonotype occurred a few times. The CDR3 loop is CASSSDRGGEQYF. The CDR3 DNA follows: TGTGCCAGCAGCTCGGACAGGGGAGGCGAGCAGTACTTC. The chain recombines TRBV11-1 with TRBJ2-5, with TRBD1 identical over 9 bases. With the DNA end fitting TRBJ2-7 better, the J assignment may be wrong. In germline, CDR1 is SGHAT, CDR2 FQDESV (reference sequence). The CDR3 extends over 13 amino acids.

The CDR3 reads CASLPNSGGGPNTEAFF. CDR3 DNA: TGTGCCAGCCTCCCAAATTCAGGGGGGGGGCCGAACACTGAAGCTTTCTTT. The chain is built from TRBV6-9 and TRBJ1-1; TRBD1 aligns across 7 bases. V lost 8 bases to trimming and J lost 1 base; unmatched junction nucleotides: 16. CDR1 is MNHGY, CDR2 SVAAGI, per germline. This CDR3 is built from 17 residues.

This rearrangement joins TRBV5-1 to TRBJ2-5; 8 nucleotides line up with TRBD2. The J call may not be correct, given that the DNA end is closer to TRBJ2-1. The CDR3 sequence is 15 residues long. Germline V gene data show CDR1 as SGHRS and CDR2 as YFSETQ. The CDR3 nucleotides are TGCGCCAGCAGCCCTCGGGGGGGCCTTTTATATGAGCAGTTCTTC. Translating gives CASSPRGGLLYEQFF.

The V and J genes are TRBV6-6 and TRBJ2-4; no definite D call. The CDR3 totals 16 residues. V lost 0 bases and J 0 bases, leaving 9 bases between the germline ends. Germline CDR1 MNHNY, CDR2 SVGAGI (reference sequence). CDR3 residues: CASSYSLLLAKNIQYF. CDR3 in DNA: TGTGCCAGCAGTTACTCATTGTTATTAGCCAAAAACATTCAGTACTTC.

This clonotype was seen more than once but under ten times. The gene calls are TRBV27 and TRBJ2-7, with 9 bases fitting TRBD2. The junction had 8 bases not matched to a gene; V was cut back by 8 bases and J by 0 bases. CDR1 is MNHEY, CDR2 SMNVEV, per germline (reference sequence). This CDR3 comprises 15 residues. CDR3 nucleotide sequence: TGTGCCAGCCGGGAAGCGGGAGGCAGCTCCTACGAGCAGTACTTC. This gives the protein CASREAGGSSYEQYF.

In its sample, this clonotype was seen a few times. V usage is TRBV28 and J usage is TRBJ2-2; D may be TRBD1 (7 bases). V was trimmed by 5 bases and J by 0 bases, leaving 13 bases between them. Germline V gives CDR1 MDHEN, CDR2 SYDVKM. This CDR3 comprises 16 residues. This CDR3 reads CASSPGDRPNTGELFF. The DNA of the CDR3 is TGTGCCAGCAGTCCGGGGGACAGACCGAACACCGGGGAGCTGTTTTTT.